One TCR beta chain is described in this entry. TCRdb processed the RT-PCR reads anew with MiXCR; each CDR3 protein has one entry. The table shows about 540,000 distinct CDR3 sequences, with roughly 25% occurring only once. These data belong to a study of response to subunit inactivated influenza vaccine. The CDR3 loop spans 14 amino acids. V shed 4 bases and J 7 bases; nucleotides not matched to a gene: 6. Per the germline V gene, CDR1 is SQVTM and CDR2 is ANQGSEA. The same sample was also studied in work on T cells expressing NK-cell markers. That report notes: The TCR beta cDNA came from 5'RACE template switching with UMIs. From sorted CD3+CD56+NKG2C+, CD3+CD56+NKG2C- and CD3+CD56-NKG2C+ T cells came the TCR beta repertoires. Over 5 donors carried dominant NKG2C+ clonotypes that made up roughly 1.0-8% of their CD8+ T cells.

The sequence was collected from a man in his fifties or sixties who received an inactivated influenza vaccine. The sequencing here drew on CD4+ T cells sorted from PBMCs, taken 11 to 12 days after vaccination. This chain connects TRBV29-1 to TRBJ2-1, with 11 bases that match TRBD1. DNA for the CDR3: TGCAGCGTTGTTAGGGGACAGGGGGTGAATGAGCAGTTCTTC. This encodes CSVVRGQGVNEQFF.